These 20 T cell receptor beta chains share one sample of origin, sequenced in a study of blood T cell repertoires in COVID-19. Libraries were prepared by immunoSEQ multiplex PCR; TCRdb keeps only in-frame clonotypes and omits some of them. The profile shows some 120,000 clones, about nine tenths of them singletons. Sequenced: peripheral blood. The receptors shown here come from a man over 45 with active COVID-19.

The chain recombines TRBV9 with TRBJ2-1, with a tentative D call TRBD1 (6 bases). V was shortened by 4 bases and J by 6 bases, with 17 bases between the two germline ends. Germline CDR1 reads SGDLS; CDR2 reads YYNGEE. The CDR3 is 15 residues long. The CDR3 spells CASSPQGLSGNEQFF. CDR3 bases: TGTGCCAGCAGCCCCCAGGGGCTCTCCGGCAATGAGCAGTTCTTC. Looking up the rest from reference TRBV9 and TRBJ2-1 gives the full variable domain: DSGVTQTPKHLITATGQRVTLRCSPRSGDLSVYWYQQSLDQGLQFLIQYYNGEERAKGNILERFSAQQFPDLHSELNLSSLELGDSALYFCASSPQGLSGNEQFFGPGTRLTVL.

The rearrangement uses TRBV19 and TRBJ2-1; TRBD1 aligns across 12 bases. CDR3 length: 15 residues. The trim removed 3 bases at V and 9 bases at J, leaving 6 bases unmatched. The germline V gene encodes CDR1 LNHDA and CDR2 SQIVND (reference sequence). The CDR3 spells CASSISGQGAGEQFF. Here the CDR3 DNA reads TGTGCCAGTAGTATCTCGGGACAGGGGGCGGGTGAGCAGTTCTTC.

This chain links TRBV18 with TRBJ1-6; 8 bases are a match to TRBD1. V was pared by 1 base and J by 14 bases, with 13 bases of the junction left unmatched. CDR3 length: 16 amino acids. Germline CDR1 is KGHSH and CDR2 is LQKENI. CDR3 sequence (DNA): TGTGCCAGCTCACCACTCCCGGGACAGGCGCTTCTGGCCCTCCACTTT. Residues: CASSPLPGQALLALHF.

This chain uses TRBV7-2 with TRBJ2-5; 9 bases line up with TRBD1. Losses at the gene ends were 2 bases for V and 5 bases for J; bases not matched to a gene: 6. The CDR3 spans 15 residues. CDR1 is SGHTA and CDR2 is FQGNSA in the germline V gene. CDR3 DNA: TGTGCCAGCAGCTTACAGGGACAGGGTGGGGAGACCCAGTACTTC. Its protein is CASSLQGQGGETQYF.

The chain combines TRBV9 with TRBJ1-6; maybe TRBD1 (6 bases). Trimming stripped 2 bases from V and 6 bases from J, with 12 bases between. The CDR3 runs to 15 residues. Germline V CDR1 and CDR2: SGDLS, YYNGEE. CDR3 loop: CASSVGVRGNSPLHF. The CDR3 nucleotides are TGTGCCAGCAGCGTTGGGGTCAGGGGTAATTCACCCCTCCACTTT.

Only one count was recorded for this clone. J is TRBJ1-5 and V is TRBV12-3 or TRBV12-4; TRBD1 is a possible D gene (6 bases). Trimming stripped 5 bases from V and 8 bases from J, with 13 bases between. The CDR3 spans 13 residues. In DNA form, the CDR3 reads TGTGCCAGCAGTACAGGGTCTGGCAAGCCCCAGCATTTT. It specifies CASSTGSGKPQHF.

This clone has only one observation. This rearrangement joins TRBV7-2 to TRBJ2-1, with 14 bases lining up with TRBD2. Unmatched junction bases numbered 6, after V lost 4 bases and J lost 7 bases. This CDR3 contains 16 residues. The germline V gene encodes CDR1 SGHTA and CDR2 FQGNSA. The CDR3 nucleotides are TGTGCCAGCAGCTCTGGGACTAGCGGGAGAGTTAATGAGCAGTTCTTC. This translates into CASSSGTSGRVNEQFF. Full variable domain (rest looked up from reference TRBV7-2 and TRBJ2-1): GAGVSQSPSNKVTEKGKDVELRCDPISGHTALYWYRQSLGQGLEFLIYFQGNSAPDKSGLPSDRFSAERTGGSVSTLTIQRTQQEDSAVYLCASSSGTSGRVNEQFFGPGTRLTVL.

CDR3: CASSLRGGGLVTDTQYF. The CDR3 DNA is TGCGCCAGCAGCTTGCGTGGAGGGGGCTTGGTGACAGATACGCAGTATTTT. V is TRBV5-1 and J is TRBJ2-3, with D possibly being TRBD1 (7 bases). V gave up 1 base and J gave up 3 bases, with 18 bases separating them. This CDR3 comprises 17 residues. Germline V gene sequence: CDR1 SGHRS, CDR2 YFSETQ. Complete variable domain (other parts from reference TRBV5-1 and TRBJ2-3): KAGVTQTPRYLIKTRGQQVTLSCSPISGHRSVSWYQQTPGQGLQFLFEYFSETQRNKGNFPGRFSGRQFSNSRSEMNVSTLELGDSALYLCASSLRGGGLVTDTQYFGPGTRLTVL.

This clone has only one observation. Written as DNA, the CDR3 is TGTGCCACTCTACTTCACGACAGGAACACTGAAGCTTTCTTT. Translation: CATLLHDRNTEAFF. V is TRBV19 and J is TRBJ1-1; D might be TRBD1 (5 bases). V lost 10 bases to trimming and J lost 1 base, with 16 bases between them. The CDR3 has 14 amino acids. Germline CDR1 reads LNHDA; CDR2 reads SQIVND (reference sequence). The complete variable domain, with remaining parts taken from reference TRBV19 and TRBJ1-1, reads DGGITQSPKYLFRKEGQNVTLSCEQNLNHDAMYWYRQDPGQGLRLIYYSQIVNDFQKGDIAEGYSVSREKKESFPLTVTSAQKNPTAFYLCATLLHDRNTEAFFGQGTRLTVV.

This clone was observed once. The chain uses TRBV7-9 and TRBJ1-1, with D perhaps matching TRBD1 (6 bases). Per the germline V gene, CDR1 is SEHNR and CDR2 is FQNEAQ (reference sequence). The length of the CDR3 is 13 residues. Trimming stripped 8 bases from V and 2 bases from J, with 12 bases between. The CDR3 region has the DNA TGTGCCAGCCGGGCAGGGGCTAACACTGAAGCTTTCTTT. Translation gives CASRAGANTEAFF.

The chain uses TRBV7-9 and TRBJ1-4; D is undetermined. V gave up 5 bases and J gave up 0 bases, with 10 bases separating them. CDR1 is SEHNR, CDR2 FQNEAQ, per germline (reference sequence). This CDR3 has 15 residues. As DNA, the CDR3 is TGTGCCAGCAGCCCCATTTTTGCAACTAATGAAAAACTGTTTTTT. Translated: CASSPIFATNEKLFF.

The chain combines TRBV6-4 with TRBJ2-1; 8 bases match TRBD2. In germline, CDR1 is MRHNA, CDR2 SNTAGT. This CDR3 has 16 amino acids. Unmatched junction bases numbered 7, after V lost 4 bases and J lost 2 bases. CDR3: CASSGVAGLTYNEQFF. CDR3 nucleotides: TGTGCCAGCAGTGGGGTAGCGGGGCTCACCTACAATGAGCAGTTCTTC.

CDR3 bases: TGTGCCAGCAGCACTGACAAGTGGGGCTACACCTTC. Residues: CASSTDKWGYTF. The chain has TRBV5-4 and TRBJ1-2; no clear D gene. Trimming stripped 4 bases from V and 8 bases from J, with 12 bases between. Germline lookup yields CDR1 SGHNT and CDR2 YYREEE (reference sequence). The CDR3 has 12 residues.

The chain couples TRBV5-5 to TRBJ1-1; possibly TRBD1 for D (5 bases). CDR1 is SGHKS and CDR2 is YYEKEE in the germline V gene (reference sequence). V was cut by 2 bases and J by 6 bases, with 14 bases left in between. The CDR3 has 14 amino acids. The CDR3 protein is CASSFGHVLPEAFF. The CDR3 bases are TGTGCCAGCAGCTTCGGACATGTCCTACCTGAAGCTTTCTTT.

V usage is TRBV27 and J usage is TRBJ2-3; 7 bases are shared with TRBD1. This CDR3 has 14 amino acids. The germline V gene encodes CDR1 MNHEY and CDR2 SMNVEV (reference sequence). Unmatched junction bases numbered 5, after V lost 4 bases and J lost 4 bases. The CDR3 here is CASSSYRGSDTQYF. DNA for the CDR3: TGTGCCAGCAGTTCCTACAGGGGTTCAGATACGCAGTATTTT.

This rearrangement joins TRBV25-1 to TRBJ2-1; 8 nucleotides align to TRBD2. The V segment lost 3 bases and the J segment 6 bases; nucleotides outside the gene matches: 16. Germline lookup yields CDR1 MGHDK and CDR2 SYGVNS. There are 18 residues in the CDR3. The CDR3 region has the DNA TGTGCCAGCAGTGATCTCGGATCGGGAGGGCCTAGGGGCAATGAGCAGTTCTTC. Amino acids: CASSDLGSGGPRGNEQFF.

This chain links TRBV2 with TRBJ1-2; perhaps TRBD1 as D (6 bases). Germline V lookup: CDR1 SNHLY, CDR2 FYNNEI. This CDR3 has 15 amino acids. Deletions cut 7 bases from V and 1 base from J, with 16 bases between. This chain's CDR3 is CASTVNLRGNYGYTF. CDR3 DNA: TGTGCCAGCACCGTTAACCTCAGGGGTAACTATGGCTACACCTTC.

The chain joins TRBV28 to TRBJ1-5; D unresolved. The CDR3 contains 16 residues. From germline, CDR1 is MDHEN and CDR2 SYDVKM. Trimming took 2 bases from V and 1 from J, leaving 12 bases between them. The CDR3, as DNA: TGTGCCAGCAGTTTAGAGGGCAAGGGAAGCAATCAGCCCCAGCATTTT. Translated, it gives CASSLEGKGSNQPQHF.

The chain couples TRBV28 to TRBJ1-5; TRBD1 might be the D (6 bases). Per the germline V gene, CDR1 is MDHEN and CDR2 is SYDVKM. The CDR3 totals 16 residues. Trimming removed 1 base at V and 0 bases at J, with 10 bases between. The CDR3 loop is CASSLYTGYSNQPQHF. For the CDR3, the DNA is TGTGCCAGCAGTTTATATACAGGGTATAGCAATCAGCCCCAGCATTTT.

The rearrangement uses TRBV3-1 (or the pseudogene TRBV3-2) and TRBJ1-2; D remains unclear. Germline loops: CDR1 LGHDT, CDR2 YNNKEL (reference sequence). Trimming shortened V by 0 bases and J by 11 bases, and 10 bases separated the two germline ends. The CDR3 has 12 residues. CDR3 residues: CASSQDARGYTF. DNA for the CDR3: TGTGCCAGCAGCCAAGATGCCCGGGGTTACACCTTC.